The rows below give T cell receptor beta chains drawn from one sample of a study of vaccination and CD4 T cells after COVID-19. The antigens for these receptors are not known. MiXCR, run by TCRdb on the PCR reads, gives a single entry per CDR3 protein. Of over 13,000 distinct CDR3 sequences in the sample, about 54% are singletons; the top ten hold approximately 8.1%. This specimen consisted of CD4+ T cells from blood, cultured in vitro, obtained before SARS-CoV-2 vaccination. The receptors here all came from a human donor who had recovered from COVID-19. Both conserved end residues are part of each CDR3.

V gene	J gene	CDR3 protein
TRBV7-8	TRBJ2-7	CASHGTGLSYEQYF
TRBV25-1	TRBJ1-2	CASSEIGGAYGYTF
TRBV7-2	TRBJ1-3	CASSLERTGTGSGNTIYF
TRBV28	TRBJ1-5	CASSPEYQPQHF
TRBV12-3/TRBV12-4	TRBJ1-2	CASRPSRGGDYGYTF
TRBV19	TRBJ1-2	CASSNSGTGRNYYGYTF
TRBV10-2	TRBJ1-6	CASSARTGDSSYNSPLHF
TRBV7-9	TRBJ2-5	CASSLEASGQETQYF
TRBV19	TRBJ1-1	CASSIAAGSNTEAFF
TRBV20-1	TRBJ1-1	CSAPFQEIMNTEAFF
TRBV6-2/TRBV6-3	TRBJ2-4	CASSYSGWVGNIQYF
TRBV4-2	TRBJ1-2	CASSQPSGTGVGVGGYTF
TRBV6-1	TRBJ2-1	CASSDWGHYNEQFF
TRBV20-1	TRBJ2-3	CSARDFGGRASDTQYF
TRBV15	TRBJ2-7	CATSRETPGRGLLTYEQYF
TRBV7-2	TRBJ2-5	CASSFGGLETQYF
TRBV20-1	TRBJ2-7	CSARDGWAGARTYEQYF
TRBV18	TRBJ1-1	CASSPWGGENTEAFF
TRBV19	TRBJ2-2	CASSAQAVNTGELFF
TRBV5-5	TRBJ1-1	CASSLLAAGAGTEAFF
TRBV20-1	TRBJ2-1	CSATDRGSVNEQFF
TRBV20-1	TRBJ1-1	CSARDGLGANTEAFF
TRBV2	TRBJ1-2	CASSEGRGDGYTF
TRBV27	TRBJ2-7	CASSLGLAGGYYEQYF
TRBV20-1	TRBJ2-7	CSAGDRGGVGQYF
TRBV6-1	TRBJ1-2	CASSLIGQGAGGYTF
TRBV24-1	TRBJ2-1	CATSDGAVSYNEQFF
TRBV19	TRBJ2-3	CASSMNLAGSTDTQYF
TRBV10-3	TRBJ1-2	CASTNTGTAETNYGYTF
TRBV20-1	TRBJ1-1	CSAPPEQGHNTEAFF
TRBV20-1	TRBJ1-1	CSPGDQARYTEAFF
TRBV20-1	TRBJ2-2	CSARGGRAGELFF
TRBV11-3	TRBJ1-2	CASSVVQGRGYTF
TRBV15	TRBJ1-2	CATSTRMTGQGYTF
TRBV28	TRBJ1-2	CASSIQRHYGYTF
TRBV4-2	TRBJ1-2	CASSQERSAGYTF
TRBV29-1	TRBJ2-7	CSVRIAPTYEQYF
TRBV25-1	TRBJ2-5	CASSEPDRVETQYF
TRBV28	TRBJ1-5	CASGGGAPQPQHF
TRBV20-1	TRBJ1-2	CSARGAPTRTGNGYTF